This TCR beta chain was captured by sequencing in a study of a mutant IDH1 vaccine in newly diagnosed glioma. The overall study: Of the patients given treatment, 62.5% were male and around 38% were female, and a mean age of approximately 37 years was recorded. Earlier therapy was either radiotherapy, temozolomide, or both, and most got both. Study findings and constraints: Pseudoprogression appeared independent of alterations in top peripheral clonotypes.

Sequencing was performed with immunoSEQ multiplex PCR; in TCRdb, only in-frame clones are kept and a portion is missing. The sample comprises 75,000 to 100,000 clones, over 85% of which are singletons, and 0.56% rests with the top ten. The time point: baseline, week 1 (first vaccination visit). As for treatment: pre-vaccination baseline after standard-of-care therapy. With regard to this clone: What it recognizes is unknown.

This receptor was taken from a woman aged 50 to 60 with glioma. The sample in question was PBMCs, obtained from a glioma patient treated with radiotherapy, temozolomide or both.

This chain's CDR3 is CASSPSGMGTDTQYF. In DNA, the CDR3 is TGTGCCAGCAGTCCTAGCGGGATGGGCACAGATACGCAGTATTTT. The genes are TRBV7-3 and TRBJ2-3; 9 bases match TRBD2. J lost 1 base, V lost 6 bases, and 5 bases had no gene match. The CDR3 spans 15 residues. The germline CDR1 and CDR2 sequences are SGHTA and FQGTGA.